The text below deals with one T cell receptor beta chain. There is no known antigen for this receptor. No per-base quality is available; no much larger clone lies one base away. The cohort was made up of about 670 healthy bone marrow donors. All cohort members were sampled while nominally healthy, although unrecorded immune exposures were likely present. CMV serostatus was positive for more than 250 and negative for about 50% of the roughly 700 cohort members, and was not recorded for this donor. Each donor provided a peripheral blood sample, and peripheral blood mononuclear cells were used for TCR beta sequencing. Genomic DNA was extracted from the blood cell samples with the Qiagen DNeasy Blood Extraction Kit. The CDR3 measures 15 amino acids from cysteine to phenylalanine. Only the CDR3 part of the read is kept: 45 bases, read in frame from the first base. Taken from the germline V gene, the CDR1 and CDR2 loops are SNHLY and FYNNEI. V gives up 3 bases and J gives up 4 bases, and the segment between their germline ends measures 13 bases.

The data belong to a study of cytomegalovirus exposure and HLA in healthy donors (dated by TCRdb to the late 2010s). General notes on the study: An earlier analysis of around 600 of the donors reported approximately 300 Gb of sequence data and roughly 110 million unique TCR beta sequences from approximately 180 million T cells. The later analysis used no new phenotypic data to find candidate immune exposures, relying instead on TCR beta sequences and their occurrence across donors. Besides the first cohort of hundreds of subjects, a separate validation cohort made up of about 120 different subjects was used. Genome-wide SNP genotypes for about 65% of the roughly 700 donors were used in a later genetic analysis, which treated that subset as a discovery cohort. Every discovery cohort repertoire had been produced on one sequencing platform. Because of strong linkage in the cohort, five DR-DQ haplotypes were treated as single units for association and clustering. Among the roughly 400 genotyped donors, around 81% belonged to the genetic ancestry cluster associated with self-reported Caucasian donors. To study patterns of TCR occurrence, a later analysis re-analyzed previously published TCR beta repertoires from hundreds of donors and added high-resolution HLA genotyping. Roughly 300 gigabases of sequencing data and approximately 85 million unique TCR sequences were included in an early release covering several hundred HLA-typed donors. Class I and class II HLA loci were covered by the typing at four-digit resolution. The number of typed donors differed by locus: about 620-630 for A, B, C, DRB1 and DQB1; 500 to 550 for DQA1; around 610 for DPA1; and some 450 for DPB1. The T cell repertoires of under 750 subjects were profiled by immunosequencing and related to cytomegalovirus serostatus. Donor age, sex, ethnicity and CMV serostatus were compiled alongside the repertoire data. An earlier analysis of 450 to 750 of the donors used high-throughput TCR beta sequencing to judge whether each TCR beta V gene segment behaved as functional or pseudogenic. The study combined high-throughput TCR immunosequencing, statistical association of individual TCRs with disease status, and machine learning to predict cytomegalovirus infection status. Among about 370 genotyped donors of the cohort, an average of approximately 200,000 unique TCR beta nucleotide sequences was sequenced per donor, of which about 20% were non-productive. The study was designed to test whether signatures of past pathogen exposure could be identified by cataloging public T cell receptors.

Paper-wide results and their limitations: A further reported finding was that TCR beta sequences accurately predicted the HLA-A and HLA-B alleles for most subjects in the first cohort. The classifier was reported to diagnose cytomegalovirus status with high specificity and sensitivity in both the original and validation cohorts. Because some donors lacked HLA typing at each locus, the association tests relied only on the typed subset. A cluster of highly shared sequence variants was judged likely to be a technical artifact of the sequencing pipeline. Because the 87-base-pair reads could not distinguish some IMGT-functional V segments, including TRBV6-2 and TRBV6-3, those segments were excluded. The study gave a list of some 150 TCR beta chains associated with cytomegalovirus. According to a later analysis, TCR association rates differed among HLA loci, with DRB1 alleles showing the most associated TCRs and HLA-C alleles showing the fewest. According to the authors, the approach could potentially be generalized to other disease states and immunological phenotypes. Correlated functional status among segregating V segments might be attributable to linkage disequilibrium, but an unknown experimental factor could not be ruled out. At a false discovery rate of 0.05, a later analysis linked about 17,000 TCR beta sequences to specific HLA alleles. Roughly 17 rarely observed V segments, including chromosome 9 orphons, were excluded from the earlier analysis of some 590 of the donors because counts were too low. Compared with the roughly 700-donor mean, donors in an Asian-associated ancestry cluster had fewer N-insertions in productive TCRs, according to a later genetic analysis. A few of the identified cytomegalovirus-associated TCR beta chains were confirmed in vitro to be specific for cytomegalovirus antigens. Immune exposure information for the cohort was limited to CMV serostatus. This cohort had only TCR beta chains sequenced, and the lack of alpha or paired-chain data limited which features could be detected. In a later analysis, several top co-occurrence clusters were reported to appear linked to parvovirus B19, influenza, CMV and Epstein-Barr virus. Most TCR sequences were seen in very few donors, while some public TCRs were found in many individuals. An earlier analysis of approximately 570 of the donors showed that most TCR beta V segments appeared in productive rearrangements either about 87% or about 30% of the time, which broadly matched IMGT annotations. Compared with equally common non-associated chains, HLA-associated TCR beta chains in a later analysis were more clonally expanded and had lower generation probabilities. Roughly uniform sequencing depth across donors was assumed in presence/absence analyses, although this assumption may not hold. An association between a missense DCLRE1C variant and V-gene and J-gene trimming of TCR beta chains was found in a later genetic analysis and replicated in an independent cohort. In a later analysis, most CMV-associated TCR beta chains were found to appear HLA-restricted, with HLA associations seemingly driven largely by CMV exposure. Assigning TCR associations to individual alleles was difficult when HLA alleles, especially DR and DQ, strongly co-occurred.

Libraries were prepared through the immunoSEQ multiplex PCR assay. For the multiplex PCR, a mixture combining 60 forward primers for TCR Vbeta segments and 13 reverse primers for TCR Jbeta segments was used. The CDR3 region of rearranged TCR beta genes was amplified from genomic DNA by a multiplex PCR assay. The amplified TCR beta libraries were sequenced on the Illumina HiSeq System as 87-base-pair reads. In the original analysis: In a later analysis, tens of millions of unique TCR beta chains were counted across the 500 to 850 repertoires, and approximately 9.9 million of these chains were shared by at least two donors. A nearest-neighbor algorithm error-corrected the raw reads and collapsed the reads into unique sequences, merging closely related sequences to remove PCR and sequencing errors. V, D and J gene segments were assigned by aligning CDR3 sequences to IMGT reference sequences. Each retained sequence needed at least a six-nucleotide match to both a V gene segment and a J gene segment. A rearrangement counted as productive if the CDR3 had no stop codons and remained in frame with V and J, and every other rearrangement counted as non-productive. Following IMGT convention, CDR3 was defined as the stretch from the second conserved V-encoded cysteine to the conserved J-encoded phenylalanine. The earlier analysis of approximately 500 of the donors excluded sequences that lacked an unambiguous match to a single V gene segment. An earlier analysis of 450 to 650 of the donors called V segments functional above 56.7% productive rearrangements and segregating when the between-donor standard deviation exceeded 5%. To diagnose cytomegalovirus status from the catalog of TCR beta chain sequences, a statistical classification framework was built. In a later analysis, V and J genes were assigned by comparing TCR nucleotide sequences against IMGT/GENE-DB human TR gene sequences. A later analysis assigned CDR3 sequences and most-parsimonious VDJ recombination scenarios with the TCRdist pipeline. In a later analysis, each TCR beta chain was defined by its CDR3 amino acid sequence together with its V-gene family, and reads lacking a unique V-gene family were excluded. In a later analysis, nearly 600 highly shared, low-generation-probability nucleotide sequences were removed to address suspected cross-contamination and a sequencing artifact. For each public chain, a later analysis derived a clonal expansion index from normalized ranks of inferred template counts within each repertoire. Generation probabilities in a later analysis came from a VDJ recombination model fitted to out-of-frame rearrangements, and those results were checked against IGoR. In a later analysis, TCR-TCR, TCR-HLA and TCR-CMV co-occurrence was scored with hypergeometric tests, and a repertoire-size bias correction was applied to TCR pairs. A later analysis estimated false discovery rates by permuting HLA or CMV assignments 20 times. In a later analysis, co-occurring TCRs were grouped using DBSCAN, and TCRdist sequence similarity was added for clustering within HLA-allele-positive subsets. Repertoires with fewer than 30,000 or more than 120,000 public chains, plus five repertoires with anomalous nucleotide sharing, were excluded from co-occurrence clustering. This immuneACCESS table, as held by TCRdb, lists in-frame sequences with V and J called but not all clones. Of the missing ones, under half trace to an unresolved V gene in checked studies; the others have no known cause. V and J calls and clone size are those listed in that table; D and trimming were worked out from the DNA. For this sample the table gives more than 80,000 clones, of which roughly 82% were detected only once. The ten biggest clones cover roughly 8% of the sample.

This receptor chain uses TRBV2 and TRBJ2-1; a tentative D match to TRBD1 spans 5 bases. The source of this sequence is a human donor in good health. Source material: PBMCs. For the CDR3, the sequence is CASSDGVDTYNEQFF. The DNA sequence follows: TGTGCCAGCAGTGATGGCGTGGACACTTACAATGAGCAGTTCTTC.